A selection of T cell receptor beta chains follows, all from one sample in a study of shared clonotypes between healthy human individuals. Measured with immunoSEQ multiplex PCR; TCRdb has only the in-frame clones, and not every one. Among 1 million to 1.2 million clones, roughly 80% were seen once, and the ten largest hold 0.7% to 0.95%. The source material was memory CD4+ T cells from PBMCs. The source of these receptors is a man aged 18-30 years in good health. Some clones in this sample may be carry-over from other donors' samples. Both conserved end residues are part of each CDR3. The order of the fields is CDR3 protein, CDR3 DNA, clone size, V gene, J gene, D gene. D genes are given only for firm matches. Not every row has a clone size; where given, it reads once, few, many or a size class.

CAWVQGATNEKLFF	TGTGCCTGGGTACAGGGGGCAACTAATGAAAAACTGTTTTTT	few	TRBV30	TRBJ1-4	TRBD1
CASSLLNRALANYGYTF	TGTGCCAGCAGCTTATTAAACAGGGCCCTAGCTAACTATGGCTACACCTTC	NA	TRBV7-8	TRBJ1-2	NA
CASTRDRTGSPLHF	TGTGCCAGCACCCGGGACAGGACCGGTTCACCCCTCCACTTT	NA	TRBV28	TRBJ1-6	TRBD1
CASGLEGTISGELFF	TGTGCTAGTGGTTTGGAAGGGACAATAAGCGGGGAGCTGTTTTTT	NA	TRBV12-5	TRBJ2-2	NA
CASSLTSGRALDTQYF	TGTGCCAGCAGCCTCACTAGCGGGAGGGCCTTAGATACGCAGTATTTT	NA	TRBV7-3	TRBJ2-3	TRBD2
CASSSGVGRNQPQHF	TGTGCCAGCAGCTCAGGGGTTGGGCGCAATCAGCCCCAGCATTTT	NA	TRBV28	TRBJ1-5	NA
CSVGTTEAFF	TGCAGCGTTGGGACCACTGAAGCTTTCTTT	few	TRBV29-1	TRBJ1-1	NA
CASSSFSTARGTPYGYTF	TGTGCCAGCAGTTCTTTCTCGACGGCCAGGGGTACTCCCTATGGCTACACCTTC	NA	TRBV27	TRBJ1-2	NA
CASSLGLAGAPTDTQYF	TGCGCCAGCAGCTTAGGACTAGCGGGTGCCCCCACAGATACGCAGTATTTT	NA	TRBV5-1	TRBJ2-3	TRBD2
CASSGEGGRTHF	TGTGCCAGCAGTGGAGAGGGCGGGCGTACGCATTTT	NA	TRBV6-1	TRBJ1-5	NA
CASSLRTDVSYEQYF	TGTGCCAGCAGTCTCCGGACAGACGTTTCCTACGAGCAGTACTTC	NA	TRBV27	TRBJ2-7	NA
CASSSLAGDYNEQFF	TGTGCCAGCAGTTCATTAGCGGGAGACTACAATGAGCAGTTCTTC	NA	TRBV28	TRBJ2-1	TRBD2
CASSQGAANYGYTF	TGTGCCAGCAGCCAAGGGGCAGCTAACTATGGCTACACCTTC	NA	TRBV4-2	TRBJ1-2	NA
CATSRGKMTGGTGELFF	TGTGCCACCAGCAGAGGCAAGATGACAGGGGGAACCGGGGAGCTGTTTTTT	NA	TRBV15	TRBJ2-2	TRBD1
CASSYQQGRGNTIYF	TGTGCCAGCAGTTACCAGCAGGGTCGGGGAAACACCATATATTTT	once	TRBV6-6	TRBJ1-3	NA
CAISDGGRRGQGIPNYGYTF	TGTGCCATCAGTGACGGGGGTCGCAGGGGACAGGGGATTCCTAACTATGGCTACACCTTC	NA	TRBV10-3	TRBJ1-2	TRBD1
CASSGNTIYF	TGTGCCAGCTCTGGAAACACCATATATTTT	NA	TRBV28	TRBJ1-3	NA
CASSLDGGRRLSYEQYF	TGTGCCAGCAGCTTGGACGGCGGCAGGCGACTCTCCTACGAGCAGTACTTC	NA	TRBV5-6	TRBJ2-7	NA
CASSFPGPAHF	TGTGCCAGCAGTTTTCCGGGTCCCGCACATTTT	NA	TRBV28	TRBJ1-5	NA
CASSPDSRETQYF	TGTGCCAGCAGCCCCGACTCGCGCGAGACCCAGTACTTC	NA	TRBV5-4	TRBJ2-5	NA
CASSEYTLYQETQYF	TGTGCCAGCAGTGAATATACGTTGTACCAAGAGACCCAGTACTTC	NA	TRBV25-1	TRBJ2-5	NA
CASSYGGYGYTF	TGTGCCAGCAGCTATGGGGGCTATGGCTACACCTTC	NA	TRBV6-5	TRBJ1-2	NA
CASSGQQKNTEAFF	TGTGCCAGCAGTGGACAGCAGAAGAACACTGAAGCTTTCTTT	few	TRBV2	TRBJ1-1	NA
CASSSLEGGNEQFF	TGTGCCAGCAGCTCCCTAGAGGGGGGCAATGAGCAGTTCTTC	many	TRBV7-6	TRBJ2-1	NA
CASSYAGQGISPLHF	TGTGCCAGCAGTTATGCGGGACAGGGAATTTCACCCCTCCACTTT	NA	TRBV6-5	TRBJ1-6	TRBD1
CASSETLAWTGELFF	TGTGCCAGCAGTGAAACCCTAGCATGGACCGGGGAGCTGTTTTTT	NA	TRBV2	TRBJ2-2	NA
CASSLAPGMDTEAFF	TGCGCCAGCAGCTTGGCCCCGGGAATGGACACTGAAGCTTTCTTT	NA	TRBV5-1	TRBJ1-1	NA
CASRGQDYGYTF	TGTGCCAGCAGGGGACAGGACTATGGCTACACCTTC	NA	TRBV2	TRBJ1-2	TRBD1
CASSQDRGGEKLFF	TGTGCCAGCAGCCAGGACAGGGGCGGTGAAAAACTGTTTTTT	many	TRBV9	TRBJ1-4	TRBD1
CASSEMGIQPQHF	TGTGCCAGCAGTGAAATGGGAATTCAGCCCCAGCATTTT	NA	TRBV2	TRBJ1-5	NA
CASSLAVQGSYGYTF	TGTGCCAGCAGCTTAGCGGTTCAGGGCTCCTATGGCTACACCTTC	NA	TRBV7-2	TRBJ1-2	NA
CASSWFGQGENQPQHF	TGTGCCAGCAGCTGGTTCGGACAGGGGGAGAATCAGCCCCAGCATTTT	NA	TRBV4-2	TRBJ1-5	TRBD1
CASSLATWGGNEQFF	TGTGCCAGCAGCTTGGCTACATGGGGGGGCAATGAGCAGTTCTTC	few	TRBV5-4	TRBJ2-1	TRBD2
CASSLGEAKNIQYF	TGCGCCAGCAGCTTGGGGGAAGCCAAAAACATTCAGTACTTC	NA	TRBV5-1	TRBJ2-4	NA
CSVEDQGAKGYTF	TGCAGCGTTGAAGATCAGGGGGCGAAGGGCTACACCTTC	NA	TRBV29-1	TRBJ1-2	TRBD1
CASKATGDTGELFF	TGTGCCAGCAAGGCGACAGGGGACACCGGGGAGCTGTTTTTT	NA	TRBV6-4	TRBJ2-2	TRBD1
CASSPSGGAKETQYF	TGTGCCAGCAGTCCAAGTGGGGGGGCTAAGGAGACCCAGTACTTC	NA	TRBV28	TRBJ2-5	NA
CASSEAGTSSSPDTQYF	TGTGCCAGCAGTGAAGCGGGGACTAGTAGTTCCCCAGATACGCAGTATTTT	NA	TRBV6-1	TRBJ2-3	TRBD2
CASSYSRTPPTDTQYF	TGTGCCAGCAGTTACTCGAGAACCCCTCCCACAGATACGCAGTATTTT	NA	TRBV6-5	TRBJ2-3	NA
CASSSSGWSDEKLFF	TGTGCCAGCAGTTCATCGGGTTGGTCAGATGAAAAACTGTTTTTT	NA	TRBV6-5	TRBJ1-4	NA
CASSLSWTGQYGELFF	TGTGCCAGCAGTTTATCGTGGACAGGGCAGTACGGGGAGCTGTTTTTT	NA	TRBV27	TRBJ2-2	TRBD1
CAWSWGDTQYF	TGTGCCTGGAGTTGGGGAGATACGCAGTATTTT	few	TRBV30	TRBJ2-3	NA